One sample yielded the 16 T cell receptor beta chains listed below, sequenced in a study of shared clonotypes between healthy human individuals. The table came from immunoSEQ multiplex PCR; TCRdb's copy has only in-frame clones and leaves some out. The sample consists of about 730,000 clones, around 77% of them appearing once. Sequencing was performed on memory CD4+ T cells sorted from blood. Subset denoted: CD45RA-negative fraction. The receptors come from a woman aged 25-40 years in good health.

This chain's CDR3 is CASSRTSGATHTEAFF. CDR3 bases: TGCGCCAGCAGCCGAACATCGGGGGCGACGCACACTGAAGCTTTCTTT. The chain combines TRBV5-1 with TRBJ1-1; the D gene is possibly TRBD1 (6 bases). V was pared by 4 bases and J by 3 bases, with 19 bases between. The CDR3 sequence is 16 residues long. Germline loops: CDR1 SGHRS, CDR2 YFSETQ.

The chain combines TRBV28 with TRBJ1-1; possible D gene TRBD1, 5 bases. Germline assignment: CDR1 MDHEN and CDR2 SYDVKM. V was pared by 3 bases and J by 7 bases, with 12 bases between. The CDR3 extends over 13 amino acids. The CDR3 DNA is TGTGCCAGCAGTTTCCCGGGACGCCGTGAAGCTTTCTTT. Its translation: CASSFPGRREAFF.

The chain couples TRBV6-1 to TRBJ1-1; D gene unclear. V lost 10 bases to trimming and J lost 4 bases, with 16 bases between them. CDR1 MNHNS and CDR2 SASEGT come from the germline V gene. The CDR3 runs 13 residues. Written as DNA, the CDR3 is TGTGCCATGGAGCTTCGACCGGGCACTGAAGCTTTCTTT. Translation: CAMELRPGTEAFF.

This chain joins TRBV7-9 and TRBJ2-2, with D tentatively TRBD1 or TRBD2 (6 bases each). CDR1 is SEHNR, CDR2 FQNEAQ, per germline (reference sequence). This CDR3 is 15 amino acids long. V lost 1 base and J 4 bases, leaving 10 bases between the germline ends. CDR3 loop: CASSLEGGGTGELFF. CDR3 coding DNA: TGTGCCAGCAGCTTAGAAGGGGGAGGCACCGGGGAGCTGTTTTTT.

The chain joins TRBV7-9 to TRBJ2-1; 9 nucleotides line up with TRBD2. The CDR3 has 16 residues. The V gene end was trimmed by 5 bases and the J gene end by 1 base; junction bases not matched to a gene: 6. CDR1 and CDR2 (germline): SEHNR, FQNEAQ (reference sequence). CDR3 residues: CASSPGLARSYNEQFF. The CDR3 nucleotides are TGTGCCAGCAGCCCGGGACTAGCTAGGTCCTACAATGAGCAGTTCTTC.

The chain links TRBV27 to TRBJ1-5; a possible D gene is TRBD1 (5 bases). V lost 7 bases and J 5 bases, leaving 21 bases between the germline ends. CDR1 is MNHEY, CDR2 SMNVEV, per germline (reference sequence). This CDR3 has 16 amino acids. The CDR3 here is CASTPFLRAIYQPQHF. In DNA, the CDR3 is TGTGCCAGCACCCCCTTCCTCAGGGCTATCTATCAGCCCCAGCATTTT.

This sequence joins TRBV6-1 and TRBJ1-4; D is uncertain. Germline V CDR1 and CDR2: MNHNS, SASEGT. V shed 10 bases and J shed 4 bases, with 19 bases lying between them. CDR3 length: 15 amino acids. CDR3 sequence (DNA): TGTGCCACCTCCCTCACGACGGGATTTAATGAAAAACTGTTTTTT. Translating it yields CATSLTTGFNEKLFF.

The chain has TRBV20-1 and TRBJ1-2; no firm D call. CDR1 is DFQATT, CDR2 SNEGSKA, per germline (reference sequence). The V end was cut by 3 bases, the J end by 7 bases, with 9 bases between. The CDR3 spans 11 residues. Here the CDR3 reads CSASSGVGYTF. The CDR3 bases are TGCAGTGCTAGTTCCGGAGTTGGCTACACCTTC.

The gene calls are TRBV25-1 and TRBJ1-5, with D perhaps matching TRBD1 (6 bases). V was pared by 4 bases and J by 5 bases, with 21 bases between. CDR1 is MGHDK and CDR2 is SYGVNS in the germline V gene. The CDR3 length is 17 residues. In nucleotides, the CDR3 is TGTGCCAGCAGTGGGAACGCCGCAGGGGCTGGGGATCAGCCCCAGCATTTT. Amino acid sequence: CASSGNAAGAGDQPQHF.

This clone was detected once. Other nucleotide sequences from this sample produce the same CDR3. The V gene is TRBV7-2, the J gene TRBJ2-6, with no clear D. The germline V and J ends were trimmed by 0 bases and 4 bases, with 1 base remaining between them. This CDR3 has 13 residues. Germline CDR1 and CDR2: SGHTA and FQGNSA. CDR3 nucleotide sequence: TGTGCCAGCAGCTTAGCCGGGGCCAACGTCCTGACTTTC. Its protein product is CASSLAGANVLTF.

This chain connects TRBV5-4 to TRBJ2-7; no clear D gene. Germline loops: CDR1 SGHNT, CDR2 YYREEE (reference sequence). CDR3 length equals 13 residues. The germline V and J ends were trimmed by 2 bases and 0 bases, with 6 bases remaining between them. CDR3 coding DNA: TGTGCCAGCAGCTTCGCAGACTCCTACGAGCAGTACTTC. This translates into CASSFADSYEQYF.

With respect to this clone: A read error is possible here, since a much larger clone lies one base away. The chain joins TRBV11-2 to TRBJ2-1; 13 nucleotides match TRBD2. The CDR3 has 16 residues. CDR1 and CDR2 from the germline V gene are SGHAT and FQNNGV. V gave up 5 bases and J gave up 15 bases; unmatched junction bases: 16. The CDR3, as DNA: TGTGCCAGCAGCCCAGTCCCCGGGACTAGCGGGAATCTTTTGTTCTTC. This codes for CASSPVPGTSGNLLFF.

The rearrangement uses TRBV12-5 and TRBJ1-1, with no clear D. This CDR3 is built from 14 residues. Germline V gene sequence: CDR1 LGHNT, CDR2 FRNRAP. Trimming shortened V by 5 bases and J by 2 bases, and 12 bases separated the two germline ends. CDR3 sequence: CASGTHLGNTEAFF. In DNA, the CDR3 is TGTGCTAGTGGTACTCATTTAGGAAACACTGAAGCTTTCTTT.

V is TRBV6-1 and J is TRBJ1-4, with TRBD1 as a possible D gene (6 bases). Trimming took 6 bases from V and 2 from J, leaving 7 bases between them. The CDR3 has 13 amino acids. Germline-derived CDR1 and CDR2 are MNHNS and SASEGT. The chain's CDR3 is CASRGQTNEKLFF. CDR3 nucleotide sequence: TGTGCCAGCAGAGGACAGACTAATGAAAAACTGTTTTTT.

CDR3 sequence (DNA): TGTGCCAGCAGCCCTCTAGCGGGAGGTATCGGGGAGCTGTTTTTT. Translating it yields CASSPLAGGIGELFF. The V call is TRBV27, the J call TRBJ2-2, with 11 bases identical to TRBD2. In germline, CDR1 is MNHEY, CDR2 SMNVEV (reference sequence). The length of the CDR3 is 15 residues. V trimming: 6 bases; J trimming: 7 bases; junction bases outside the gene matches: 7.

The chain couples TRBV6-4 to TRBJ2-3; 14 bases align to TRBD2. The CDR3 length is 18 residues. Germline CDR1 and CDR2: MRHNA and SNTAGT. Trimming took 3 bases from V and 6 from J; bases not matched to a gene: 11. The CDR3 nucleotides are TGTGCCAGCAGTGAGTTTGGGACTAGCGGGAGTGTCAGTGATACGCAGTATTTT. Translation gives CASSEFGTSGSVSDTQYF.